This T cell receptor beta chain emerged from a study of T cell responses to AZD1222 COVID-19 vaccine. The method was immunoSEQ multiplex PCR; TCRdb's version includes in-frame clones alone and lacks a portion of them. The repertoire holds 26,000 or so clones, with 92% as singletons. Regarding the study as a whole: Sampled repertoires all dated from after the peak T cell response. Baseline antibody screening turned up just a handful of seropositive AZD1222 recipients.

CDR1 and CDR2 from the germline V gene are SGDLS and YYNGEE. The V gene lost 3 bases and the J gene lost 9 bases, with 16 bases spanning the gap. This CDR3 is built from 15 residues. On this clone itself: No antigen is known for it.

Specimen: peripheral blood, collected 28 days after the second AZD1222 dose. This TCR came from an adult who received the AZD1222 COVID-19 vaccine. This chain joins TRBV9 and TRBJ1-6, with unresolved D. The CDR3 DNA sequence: TGTGCCAGCAGCGCTCGACTTGGGGAGGCTTCACCCCTCCACTTT. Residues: CASSARLGEASPLHF.